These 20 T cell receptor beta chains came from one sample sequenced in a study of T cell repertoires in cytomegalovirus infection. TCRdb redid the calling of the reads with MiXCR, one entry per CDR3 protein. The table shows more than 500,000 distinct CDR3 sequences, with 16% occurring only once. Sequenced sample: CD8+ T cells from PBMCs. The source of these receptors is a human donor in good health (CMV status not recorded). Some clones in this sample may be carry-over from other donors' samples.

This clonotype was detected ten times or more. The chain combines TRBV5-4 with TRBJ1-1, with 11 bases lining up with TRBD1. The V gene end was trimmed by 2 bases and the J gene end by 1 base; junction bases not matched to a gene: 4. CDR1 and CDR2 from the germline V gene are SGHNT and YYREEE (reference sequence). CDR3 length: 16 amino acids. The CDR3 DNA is TGTGCCAGCAGCTTTGGACAGGGGGCCGGGAACACTGAAGCTTTCTTT. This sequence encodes CASSFGQGAGNTEAFF. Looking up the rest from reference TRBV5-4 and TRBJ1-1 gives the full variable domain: ETGVTQSPTHLIKTRGQQVTLRCSSQSGHNTVSWYQQALGQGPQFIFQYYREEENGRGNFPPRFSGLQFPNYSSELNVNALELDDSALYLCASSFGQGAGNTEAFFGQGTRLTVV.

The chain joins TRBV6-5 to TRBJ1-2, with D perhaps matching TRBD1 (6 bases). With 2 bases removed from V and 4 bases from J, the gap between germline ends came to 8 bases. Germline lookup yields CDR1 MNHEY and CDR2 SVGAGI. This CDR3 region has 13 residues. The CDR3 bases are TGTGCCAGCAGTTACGGACAGAGCTATGGCTACACCTTC. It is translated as CASSYGQSYGYTF.

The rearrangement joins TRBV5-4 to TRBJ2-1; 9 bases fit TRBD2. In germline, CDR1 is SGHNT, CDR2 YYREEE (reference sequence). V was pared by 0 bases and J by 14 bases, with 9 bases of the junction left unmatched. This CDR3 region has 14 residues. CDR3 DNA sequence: TGTGCCAGCAGCTTGGCGCCTAGCGGGGAGCTTAAGTTCTTC. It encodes CASSLAPSGELKFF.

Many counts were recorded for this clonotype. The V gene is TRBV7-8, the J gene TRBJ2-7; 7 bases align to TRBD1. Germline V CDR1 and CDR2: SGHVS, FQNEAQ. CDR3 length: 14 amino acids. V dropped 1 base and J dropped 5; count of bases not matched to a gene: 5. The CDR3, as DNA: TGTGCCAGCAGCTTAGACAGGGGTAACCACGAGCAGTACTTC. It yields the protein CASSLDRGNHEQYF.

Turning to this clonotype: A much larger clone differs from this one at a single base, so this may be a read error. CDR3 coding DNA: TGTGCCAGCAGCATGGGACTAGCGGGAGGTACCGGGGTGCTGTTTTTT. The encoded protein is CASSMGLAGGTGVLFF. J is TRBJ2-2 and V is TRBV5-4, with 15 bases that match TRBD2. The CDR3 sequence is 16 residues long. Germline V lookup: CDR1 SGHNT, CDR2 YYREEE (reference sequence).

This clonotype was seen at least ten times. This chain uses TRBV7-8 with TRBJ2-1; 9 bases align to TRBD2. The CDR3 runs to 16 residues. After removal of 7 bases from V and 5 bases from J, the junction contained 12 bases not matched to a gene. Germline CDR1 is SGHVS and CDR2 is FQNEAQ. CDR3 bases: TGTGCCAGCACCCATAGAGGGGGGACTAGCCACAATGAGCAGTTCTTC. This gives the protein CASTHRGGTSHNEQFF.

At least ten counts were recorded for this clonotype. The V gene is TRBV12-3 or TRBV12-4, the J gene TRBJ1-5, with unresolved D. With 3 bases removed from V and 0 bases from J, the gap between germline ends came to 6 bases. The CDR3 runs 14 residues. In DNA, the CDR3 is TGTGCCAGCAGTTTTGGCGGTAGCAATCAGCCCCAGCATTTT. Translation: CASSFGGSNQPQHF.

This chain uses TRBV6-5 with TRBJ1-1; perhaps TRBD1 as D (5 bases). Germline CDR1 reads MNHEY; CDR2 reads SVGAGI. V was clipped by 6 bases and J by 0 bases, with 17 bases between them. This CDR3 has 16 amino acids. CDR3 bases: TGTGCCAGCAGACCCGGGGGAAGGTCCATGAACACTGAAGCTTTCTTT. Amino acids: CASRPGGRSMNTEAFF.

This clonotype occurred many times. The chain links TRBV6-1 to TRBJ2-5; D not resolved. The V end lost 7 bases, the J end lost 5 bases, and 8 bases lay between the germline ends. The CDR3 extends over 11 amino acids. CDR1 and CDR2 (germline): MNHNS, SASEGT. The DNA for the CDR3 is TGTGCCAGCACCGGAGAGGAGACCCAGTACTTC. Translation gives CASTGEETQYF.

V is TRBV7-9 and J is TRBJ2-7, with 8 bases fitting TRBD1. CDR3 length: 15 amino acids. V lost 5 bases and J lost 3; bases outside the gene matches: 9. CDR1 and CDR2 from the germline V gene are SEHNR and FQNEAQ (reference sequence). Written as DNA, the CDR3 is TGTGCCAGCAGCGCGACAGGGGCCACGATCTACGAGCAGTACTTC. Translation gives CASSATGATIYEQYF.

The chain's CDR3 is CASSPVGANEKLFF. CDR3 coding DNA: TGTGCCAGCAGCCCCGTAGGGGCTAATGAAAAACTGTTTTTT. J is TRBJ1-4 and V is TRBV28; D may be TRBD1 (5 bases). Germline CDR1 MDHEN, CDR2 SYDVKM. The CDR3 covers 14 residues. The V end was cut by 6 bases, the J end by 3 bases, with 11 bases between.

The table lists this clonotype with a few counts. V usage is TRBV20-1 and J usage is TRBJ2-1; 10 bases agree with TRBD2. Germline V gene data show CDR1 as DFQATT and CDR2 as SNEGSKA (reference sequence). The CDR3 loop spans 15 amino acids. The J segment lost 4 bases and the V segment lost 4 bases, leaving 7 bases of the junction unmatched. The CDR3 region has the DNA TGCAGTGCTATAAGCGGGGGGGCGGGTTACAATGAGCAGTTCTTC. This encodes CSAISGGAGYNEQFF.

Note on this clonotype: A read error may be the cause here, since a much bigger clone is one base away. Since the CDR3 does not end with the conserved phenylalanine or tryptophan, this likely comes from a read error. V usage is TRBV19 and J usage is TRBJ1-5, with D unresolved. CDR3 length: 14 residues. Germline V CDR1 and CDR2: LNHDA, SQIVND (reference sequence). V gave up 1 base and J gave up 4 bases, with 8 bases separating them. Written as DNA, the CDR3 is TGTGCCAGTAGTATAGTGGCAGGTAATCAGCCCCAGCATTAT. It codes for CASSIVAGNQPQHY.

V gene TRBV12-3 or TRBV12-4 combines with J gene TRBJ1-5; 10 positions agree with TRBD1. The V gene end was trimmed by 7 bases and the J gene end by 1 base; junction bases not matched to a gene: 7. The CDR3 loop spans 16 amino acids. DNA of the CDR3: TGTGCCAGCAAAACCGGGACAGGGGCGAGCAATCAGCCCCAGCATTTT. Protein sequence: CASKTGTGASNQPQHF.

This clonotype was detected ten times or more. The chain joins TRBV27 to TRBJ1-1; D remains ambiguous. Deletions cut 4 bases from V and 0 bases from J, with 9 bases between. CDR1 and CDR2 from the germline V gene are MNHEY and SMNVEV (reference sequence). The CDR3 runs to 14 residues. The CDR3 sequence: CASSSGLLNTEAFF. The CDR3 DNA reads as TGTGCCAGCAGTTCCGGGTTACTGAACACTGAAGCTTTCTTT.

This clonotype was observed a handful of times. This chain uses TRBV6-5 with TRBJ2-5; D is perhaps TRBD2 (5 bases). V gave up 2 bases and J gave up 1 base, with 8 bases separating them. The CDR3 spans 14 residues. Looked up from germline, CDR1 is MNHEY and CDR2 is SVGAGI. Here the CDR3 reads CASSYGGSQETQYF. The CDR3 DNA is TGTGCCAGCAGTTACGGCGGGTCCCAAGAGACCCAGTACTTC.

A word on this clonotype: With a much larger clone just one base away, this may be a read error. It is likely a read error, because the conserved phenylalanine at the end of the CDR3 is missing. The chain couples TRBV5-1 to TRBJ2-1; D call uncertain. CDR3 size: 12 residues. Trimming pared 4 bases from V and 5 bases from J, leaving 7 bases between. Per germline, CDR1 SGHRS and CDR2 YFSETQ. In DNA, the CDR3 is TGCGCCAGCAGCCCCACGGACAATGAGCAGTTCTTA. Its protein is CASSPTDNEQFL.

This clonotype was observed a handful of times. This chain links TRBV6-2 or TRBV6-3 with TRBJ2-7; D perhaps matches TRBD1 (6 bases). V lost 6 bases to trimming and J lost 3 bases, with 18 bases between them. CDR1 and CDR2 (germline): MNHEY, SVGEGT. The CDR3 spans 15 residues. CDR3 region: CASSSVLDRNYEQYF. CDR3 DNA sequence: TGTGCCAGCAGCTCCGTTCTGGACAGAAACTACGAGCAGTACTTC.

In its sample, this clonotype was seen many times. The CDR3 sequence is CASSPDKPGELFF. CDR3 nucleotides: TGTGCCAGCAGCCCCGATAAGCCCGGGGAGCTGTTTTTT. The V gene is TRBV7-9, the J gene TRBJ2-2; no definite D call. There are 13 residues in the CDR3. Germline V gene sequence: CDR1 SEHNR, CDR2 FQNEAQ (reference sequence). The V end was cut by 5 bases, the J end by 6 bases, with 10 bases between.

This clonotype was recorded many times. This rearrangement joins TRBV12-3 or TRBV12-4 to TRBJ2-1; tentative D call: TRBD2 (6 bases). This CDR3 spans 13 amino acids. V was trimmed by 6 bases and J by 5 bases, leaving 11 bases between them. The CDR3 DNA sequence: TGTGCCAGCAGGCGGGGCGGGGACAATGAGCAGTTCTTC. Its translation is CASRRGGDNEQFF.